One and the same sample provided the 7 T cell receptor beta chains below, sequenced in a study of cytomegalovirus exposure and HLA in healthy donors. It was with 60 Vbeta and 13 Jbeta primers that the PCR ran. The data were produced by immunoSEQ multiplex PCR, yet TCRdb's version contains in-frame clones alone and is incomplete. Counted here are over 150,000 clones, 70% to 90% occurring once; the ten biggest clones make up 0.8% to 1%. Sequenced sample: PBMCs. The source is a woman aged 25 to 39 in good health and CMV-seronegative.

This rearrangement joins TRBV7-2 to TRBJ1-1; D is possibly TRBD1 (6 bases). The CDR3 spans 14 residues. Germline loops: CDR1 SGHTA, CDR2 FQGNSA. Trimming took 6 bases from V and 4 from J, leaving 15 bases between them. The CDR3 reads CASRAVGGPTEAFF. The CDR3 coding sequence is TGTGCCAGCAGAGCCGTCGGGGGGCCCACTGAAGCTTTCTTT.

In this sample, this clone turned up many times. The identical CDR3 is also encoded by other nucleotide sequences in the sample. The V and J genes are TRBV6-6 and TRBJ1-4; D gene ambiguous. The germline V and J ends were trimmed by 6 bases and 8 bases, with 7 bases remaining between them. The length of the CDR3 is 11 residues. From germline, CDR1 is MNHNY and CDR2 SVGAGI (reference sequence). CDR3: CASRGGEKLFF. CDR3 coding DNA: TGTGCCAGCAGGGGCGGGGAAAAACTGTTTTTT.

CDR3 residues: CASSRLGGGGYEQYF. The DNA for the CDR3 is TGTGCCAGCAGCCGCTTGGGCGGGGGTGGCTACGAGCAGTACTTC. The V and J genes are TRBV11-2 and TRBJ2-7, with 7 bases that match TRBD2. This CDR3 is built from 15 residues. Per the germline V gene, CDR1 is SGHAT and CDR2 is FQNNGV. V gave up 5 bases and J gave up 3 bases; unmatched junction bases: 10. Together with reference TRBV11-2 and TRBJ2-7, the CDR3 gives the full variable domain: EAGVAQSPRYKIIEKRQSVAFWCNPISGHATLYWYQQILGQGPKLLIQFQNNGVVDDSQLPKDRFSAERLKGVDSTLKIQPAKLEDSAVYLCASSRLGGGGYEQYFGPGTRLTVT.

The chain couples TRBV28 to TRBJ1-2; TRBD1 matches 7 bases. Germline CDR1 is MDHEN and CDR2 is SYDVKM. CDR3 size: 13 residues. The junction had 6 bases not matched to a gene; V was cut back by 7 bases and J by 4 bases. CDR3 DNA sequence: TGTGCCAGCACCCTACAGGGGTCCTATGGCTACACCTTC. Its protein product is CASTLQGSYGYTF.

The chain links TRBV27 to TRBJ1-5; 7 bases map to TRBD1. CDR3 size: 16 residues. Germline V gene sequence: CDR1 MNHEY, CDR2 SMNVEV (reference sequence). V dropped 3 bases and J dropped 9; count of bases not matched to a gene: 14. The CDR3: CASSFLKTGSSGPQHF. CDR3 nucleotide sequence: TGTGCCAGCAGTTTTCTTAAGACAGGGTCTTCGGGGCCCCAGCATTTT.

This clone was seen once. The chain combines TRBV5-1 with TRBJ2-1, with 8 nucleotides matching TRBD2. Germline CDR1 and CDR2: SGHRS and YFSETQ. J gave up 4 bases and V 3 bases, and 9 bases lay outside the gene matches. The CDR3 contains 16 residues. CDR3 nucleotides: TGCGCCAGCAGCTCGATACCGGGACTAGAGTACAATGAGCAGTTCTTC. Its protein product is CASSSIPGLEYNEQFF.

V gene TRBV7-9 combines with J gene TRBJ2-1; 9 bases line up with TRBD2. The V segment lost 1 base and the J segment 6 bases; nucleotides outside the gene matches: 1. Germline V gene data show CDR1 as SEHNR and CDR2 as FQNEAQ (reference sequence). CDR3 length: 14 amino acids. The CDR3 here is CASSLELAGNEQFF. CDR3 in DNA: TGTGCCAGCAGCTTAGAACTAGCGGGCAATGAGCAGTTCTTC.